These T cell receptor beta chains were read from a single sample in a study of blood T cell repertoires in COVID-19. TCRdb's copy holds only in-frame clones and misses some; the assay was immunoSEQ multiplex PCR. The sample comprises 40,000 to 60,000 clones, 70% to 85% of which are singletons, and about 4.3% rests with the top ten. Material for sequencing was peripheral blood. All receptors come from a man in his forties or fifties with active COVID-19. The CDR3 runs from the conserved cysteine through the conserved F or W. D genes are given only for firm matches. Clone size is given for some rows only: seen once, a few or many times, or a class if the clone is expanded.

D gene,V gene,J gene,clone size,CDR3 DNA,CDR3 protein
-,TRBV4-1,TRBJ1-3,-,TGCGCCAGCAGCCCCCCCCAGGGAAACACCATATATTTT,CASSPPQGNTIYF
-,TRBV5-1,TRBJ2-1,-,TGCGCCAGCAGCTACCAAGACACTTACAATGAGCAGTTCTTC,CASSYQDTYNEQFF
-,TRBV4-1,TRBJ2-7,-,TGCGCCAGCAGCCAGATAGACAATCCTTACGAGCAGTACTTC,CASSQIDNPYEQYF
-,TRBV7-2,TRBJ1-3,-,TGTGCCAGCAGCTTGACTCCTGGAAACACCATATATTTT,CASSLTPGNTIYF
-,TRBV5-1,TRBJ1-1,-,TGCGCCAGCAGCTTGGATTACGGGTCCACTGAAGCTTTCTTT,CASSLDYGSTEAFF
-,TRBV19,TRBJ1-5,-,TGTGCCAGTAGTATAAGGTTGGGAAGCGGGACTCAGCCCCAGCATTTT,CASSIRLGSGTQPQHF
TRBD1,TRBV5-6,TRBJ1-1,few,TGTGCCAGCAGCTTGACAGGGGAGGCTTTCTTT,CASSLTGEAFF
-,TRBV29-1,TRBJ2-2,few,TGCAGCGTTTACAATTCAAGGGGCGAGCTGTTTTTT,CSVYNSRGELFF
-,TRBV7-9,TRBJ2-7,-,TGTGCCAGCAGCTTAGGAGGGGGCTACGAGCAGTACTTC,CASSLGGGYEQYF
-,TRBV3-1/TRBV3-2,TRBJ1-6,few,TGTGCCAGCAGCCAAGGGACCTCCGGGACAAGCTATAATTCACCCCTCCACTTT,CASSQGTSGTSYNSPLHF
-,TRBV4-3,TRBJ1-3,-,TGCGCCAGCAGCCAAGGATGGGGGCCGGGAAACACCATATATTTT,CASSQGWGPGNTIYF
-,TRBV7-8,TRBJ2-1,-,TGTGCCACCAAATGGGGCCTACAAAGCAATGAGCAGTTCTTC,CATKWGLQSNEQFF
TRBD1,TRBV5-4,TRBJ1-4,few,TGTGCCAGCAGCATCGGACAGGGTAGTGAAAAACTGTTTTTT,CASSIGQGSEKLFF
TRBD1,TRBV2,TRBJ1-5,-,TGTGCCAGCAGACCAACAACAGGGGTGGGAGGACAGCCCCAGCATTTT,CASRPTTGVGGQPQHF
TRBD2,TRBV2,TRBJ2-7,many,TGTGCCAGCAGTGAATTGGGGCGGGAGTACTCCTACGAGCAGTACTTC,CASSELGREYSYEQYF
-,TRBV5-1,TRBJ2-7,-,TGCGCCAGCAGCTTGAGTGCCGGCGAGCAGTACTTC,CASSLSAGEQYF
TRBD2,TRBV5-4,TRBJ2-5,-,TGTGCCAGCAGATTAGCGGGGGGGCTGGAGACCCAGTACTTC,CASRLAGGLETQYF
TRBD2,TRBV10-2,TRBJ2-2,-,TGCGCCAGCAGATTAGCGGGGGGGAAAACCGGGGAGCTGTTTTTT,CASRLAGGKTGELFF
-,TRBV3-1/TRBV3-2,TRBJ2-5,-,TGTGCCAGCAGCCAAGCGGGGATCCAAGAGACCCAGTACTTC,CASSQAGIQETQYF
-,TRBV13,TRBJ2-3,-,TGTGCCAGCAGCTTAGCGGCGGAGGGAGATACGCAGTATTTT,CASSLAAEGDTQYF
-,TRBV5-4,TRBJ2-7,-,TGTGCCAGCAGCTTGTACCAGAACTACGAGCAGTACTTC,CASSLYQNYEQYF
TRBD2,TRBV4-1,TRBJ2-5,few,TGCGCCAGCAGCCAAGACGCCCCAGCGGGGGGGCAAGAGACCCAGTACTTC,CASSQDAPAGGQETQYF